These 14 T cell receptor beta chains were all obtained from the same sample, sequenced in a study of T cells in Graves' hyperthyroidism and ophthalmopathy. There were TCR beta CDR3 regions amplified from RNA transcripts. An initial round of RT-PCR targeting the TCR CDR3 relied on the HTBI primer set. TCRdb fed the multiplex PCR reads into MiXCR, producing one record per CDR3 protein. The table includes around 620,000 distinct CDR3 sequences, approximately 15% detected once. The specimen sequenced was blood. The receptors derive from a woman aged 18-30 years with Graves' ophthalmopathy.

This clonotype was seen ten or more times. The chain joins TRBV28 to TRBJ2-3; possibly TRBD1 for D (6 bases). CDR1 MDHEN and CDR2 SYDVKM come from the germline V gene. The CDR3 extends over 15 amino acids. Trimming pared 4 bases from V and 4 bases from J, leaving 15 bases between. The CDR3: CASSSGKGVADTQYF. For the CDR3, the DNA is TGTGCCAGCAGTTCCGGTAAGGGGGTGGCAGATACGCAGTATTTT.

This clonotype was detected many times. V and J are TRBV7-9 and TRBJ2-7, with TRBD2 identical over 9 bases. There are 15 residues in the CDR3. Trimming at V came to 1 base and at J to 1 base, leaving 2 bases not matched to a gene. CDR1 SEHNR and CDR2 FQNEAQ come from the germline V gene (reference sequence). CDR3 region: CASSLGSGRSYEQYF. DNA for the CDR3: TGTGCCAGCAGCTTAGGTAGCGGGAGATCCTACGAGCAGTACTTC.

This clonotype was seen ten or more times. The chain carries TRBV6-1 and TRBJ2-1, with 9 bases matching TRBD2. V lost 4 bases to trimming and J lost 6 bases; unmatched junction nucleotides: 7. CDR1 is MNHNS and CDR2 is SASEGT in the germline V gene. The CDR3 contains 15 residues. The CDR3 DNA is TGTGCCAGCAGTGGTTCGGCGGGAGGGCTCAATGAGCAGTTCTTC. It is translated as CASSGSAGGLNEQFF.

The gene calls are TRBV11-3 and TRBJ2-6; D is unclear. The CDR3 has 17 residues. V gave up 5 bases and J gave up 4 bases, with 18 bases separating them. CDR1 is SGHNT, CDR2 YENEEA, per germline. CDR3 amino acids: CASSTRKATGGANVLTF. The CDR3 nucleotides are TGTGCCAGCAGCACACGCAAGGCGACGGGCGGGGCCAACGTCCTGACTTTC.

This clonotype was observed a few times. This rearrangement joins TRBV20-1 to TRBJ2-3, with D possibly TRBD2 on 5 matching bases. Germline CDR1 DFQATT, CDR2 SNEGSKA (reference sequence). V was cut by 6 bases and J by 5 bases, with 12 bases left in between. The CDR3 consists of 12 residues. CDR3 amino acids: CSAPSGGDTQYF. The CDR3 DNA follows: TGCAGTGCCCCCAGCGGAGGAGATACGCAGTATTTT.

Ten or more counts support this clonotype. The J gene is TRBJ2-7, the V gene TRBV28; no firm D call. This CDR3 region has 14 residues. Germline V gives CDR1 MDHEN, CDR2 SYDVKM. V gave up 4 bases and J gave up 6 bases, with 16 bases separating them. The DNA for the CDR3 is TGTGCCAGCAGTTCCCCTCACCCCTGGGGCGAGCAGTACTTC. Translating it yields CASSSPHPWGEQYF.

Concerning this clonotype itself: The junction differs from germline at one of its ends, possibly a read error. This chain uses TRBV7-6 with TRBJ2-7; 8 bases are a match to TRBD2. The CDR3 runs 17 residues. Per the germline V gene, CDR1 is SGHVS and CDR2 is FNYEAQ. CDR3 region: CASSQVRGLALHYEQYF. The CDR3 DNA reads as TGCGCCAGCAGCCAAGTCCGAGGACTAGCCCTACACTACGAGCAGTACTTC. Using reference TRBV7-6 and TRBJ2-7 for the parts outside the CDR3, the full variable domain is GAGVSQSPRYKVTKRGQDVALRCDPISGHVSLYWYRQALGQGPEFLTYFNYEAQQDKSGLPNDRFSAERPEGSISTLTIQRTEQRDSAMYRCASSQVRGLALHYEQYFGPGTRLTVT.

This clonotype was seen ten or more times. The rearrangement links TRBV30 to TRBJ1-2; 7 positions agree with TRBD1. V shed 4 bases and J 9 bases; nucleotides not matched to a gene: 11. The germline CDR1 and CDR2 sequences are GTSNPN and SVGIG (reference sequence). The CDR3 loop spans 13 amino acids. CDR3: CAWIGAGGYSYTF. DNA for the CDR3: TGTGCCTGGATAGGGGCAGGGGGATACAGCTACACCTTC.

This clonotype showed up just a few times. This chain links TRBV10-3 with TRBJ2-7; D perhaps matches TRBD1 (5 bases). The CDR3 contains 12 residues. Germline V CDR1 and CDR2: ENHRY, SYGVKD. V was cut by 4 bases and J by 12 bases, with 16 bases left in between. DNA of the CDR3: TGTGCCATCAGTGGGTTATCAGGGATCGCGTACTTC. Translation: CAISGLSGIAYF.

This clonotype was recorded many times. The chain has TRBV20-1 and TRBJ2-7; 7 nucleotides match TRBD1. V dropped 3 bases and J dropped 12; count of bases not matched to a gene: 5. The CDR3 has 10 amino acids. The germline gives CDR1 DFQATT, CDR2 SNEGSKA (reference sequence). This chain's CDR3 is CSASRDRSYF. The CDR3, as DNA: TGCAGTGCTAGCCGGGACAGATCGTACTTC.

This clonotype occurred many times. The chain joins TRBV7-2 to TRBJ1-1; weak D call: TRBD1 (5 bases). Germline values: CDR1 SGHTA, CDR2 FQGNSA. The length of the CDR3 is 13 residues. V shed 4 bases and J shed 2 bases, with 8 bases lying between them. CDR3 sequence: CASSSDSNTEAFF. Here the CDR3 DNA reads TGTGCCAGCAGCTCCGACAGTAACACTGAAGCTTTCTTT.

This clonotype was detected a few times. J is TRBJ2-6 and V is TRBV4-2; D possibly matches TRBD1 or TRBD2 (5 bases each). The germline V gene has CDR1 LGHNA and CDR2 YNFKEQ. With 5 bases removed from V and 1 base from J, the gap between germline ends came to 21 bases. This CDR3 has 19 amino acids. CDR3 amino acids: CASSTRGGPYGSGANVLTF. Here the CDR3 DNA reads TGTGCCAGCAGCACACGTGGGGGACCCTACGGATCTGGGGCCAACGTCCTGACTTTC.

This clonotype was counted at least ten times. This chain joins TRBV4-1 and TRBJ1-1, with D unclear. V dropped 4 bases and J dropped 0 bases, with 12 bases sitting between them. The CDR3 length is 15 residues. CDR1 MGHRA and CDR2 YSYEKL come from the germline V gene. CDR3 loop: CASSPRSPMNTEAFF. The CDR3, as DNA: TGCGCCAGCAGCCCAAGATCGCCCATGAACACTGAAGCTTTCTTT.

In this sample, this clonotype turned up many times. The gene calls are TRBV5-1 and TRBJ2-7, with D possibly being TRBD1 (5 bases). Germline CDR1 SGHRS, CDR2 YFSETQ. CDR3 length: 14 residues. Between the trimmed V and J ends, which lost 0 bases and 7 bases, there was a span of 14 bases. The CDR3 sequence: CASSLAQGSGEQYF. Here the CDR3 DNA reads TGCGCCAGCAGCTTGGCCCAGGGATCCGGGGAGCAGTACTTC.